A single sample is the source of the 20 T cell receptor beta chains below, sequenced in a study of blood T cells in healthy people across ages. PCR was performed a second time for roughly 7 to 12 cycles using a sample-barcoded 5' primer and a J-beta primer mix. MiXCR, run by TCRdb on the 5' RACE reads, gives a single entry per CDR3 protein. The table has hundreds of thousands of distinct CDR3 sequences, roughly half seen once. Material: blood. Receptors originate from a woman of 80 years or more in good health.

V is TRBV27 and J is TRBJ1-1, with no clear D. The CDR3 length is 20 residues. The germline CDR1 and CDR2 sequences are MNHEY and SMNVEV (reference sequence). Trimming stripped 5 bases from V and 0 bases from J, with 28 bases between. CDR3 DNA: TGTGCCAGCAGTCACACCCCTCCACCAGGTTATCGGGGTCTGAACACTGAAGCTTTCTTT. As protein: CASSHTPPPGYRGLNTEAFF.

At least ten counts were recorded for this clonotype. J is TRBJ2-4 and V is TRBV4-2, with TRBD1 identical over 9 bases. The CDR3 sequence is 16 residues long. V lost 5 bases and J lost 2; bases outside the gene matches: 7. The germline gives CDR1 LGHNA, CDR2 YNFKEQ. CDR3: CASSYPGTGTKNIQYF. The CDR3 DNA sequence: TGTGCCAGCAGCTACCCCGGGACAGGGACCAAAAACATTCAGTACTTC.

The V gene is TRBV21-1, the J gene TRBJ1-1. TRBV21-1 is classified as a pseudogene. The CDR3 runs to 14 residues. CDR3 protein: CASSRGDSDTEAFF. The CDR3 DNA reads as TGTGCCAGCAGCAGAGGGGATTCGGACACTGAAGCTTTCTTT.

This clonotype was found many times. The rearrangement joins TRBV29-1 to TRBJ2-1, with 7 bases fitting TRBD2. V shed 3 bases, J shed 8 bases, and the junction held 7 bases outside the gene matches. This CDR3 comprises 13 residues. Germline V gene sequence: CDR1 SQVTM, CDR2 ANQGSEA. The CDR3 loop is CSVDAGAGDEQFF. Written as DNA, the CDR3 is TGCAGCGTTGATGCGGGAGCGGGCGATGAGCAGTTCTTC.

This clonotype was counted only a few times. V is TRBV7-3 and J is TRBJ2-3; D unclear. Germline V gene lookup returns CDR1 SGHTA and CDR2 FQGTGA. V dropped 0 bases and J dropped 0 bases, with 7 bases sitting between them. The CDR3 is 15 amino acids. Here the CDR3 DNA reads TGTGCCAGCAGCTTAACCAAGGCCAGCACAGATACGCAGTATTTT. Residues: CASSLTKASTDTQYF.

The chain is built from TRBV4-2 and TRBJ2-7, with TRBD2 identical over 7 bases. The V gene end was trimmed by 0 bases and the J gene end by 1 base; junction bases not matched to a gene: 6. Germline lookup yields CDR1 LGHNA and CDR2 YNFKEQ. The CDR3 consists of 16 residues. The CDR3 is CASSQESGNPSYEQYF. The CDR3 DNA reads TGTGCCAGCAGCCAAGAAAGCGGGAATCCTTCCTACGAGCAGTACTTC.

There are a few counts of this clonotype. The chain is built from TRBV27 and TRBJ2-2; D gene uncertain. Trimming removed 7 bases at V and 0 bases at J, with 12 bases between. This CDR3 is 15 amino acids long. Per the germline V gene, CDR1 is MNHEY and CDR2 is SMNVEV (reference sequence). The CDR3 region has the DNA TGTGCCAGCAAATACCAGATTGCGAACACCGGGGAGCTGTTTTTT. Encoded protein: CASKYQIANTGELFF.

In its sample, this clonotype was seen a few times. The germline gene is not matched at one end of the junction; a read error may be the cause. V usage is TRBV5-1 and J usage is TRBJ2-7, with D perhaps TRBD1 or TRBD2 (5 bases each). In germline, CDR1 is SGHRS, CDR2 YFSETQ. The CDR3 covers 14 residues. The DNA of the CDR3 is TGTGCCAGCAGCGGAAACCAGGGCCCCGCAGGGCAGTACTTC. Encoded protein: CASSGNQGPAGQYF.

This clonotype was detected only a few times. CDR3 sequence: CASSFGNNSPLHF. The CDR3, as DNA: TGTGCCAGCAGTTTCGGCAATAATTCACCCCTCCACTTT. The chain employs TRBV12-3 or TRBV12-4 and TRBJ1-6; D remains unclear. V lost 3 bases and J 5 bases, leaving 5 bases between the germline ends. The CDR3 totals 13 residues.

For this clonotype: A much bigger clone sits one base away, suggesting this may be a read error. The V gene is TRBV10-3, the J gene TRBJ2-5, with TRBD1 as a possible D gene (5 bases). This CDR3 comprises 12 residues. The germline V gene has CDR1 ENHRY and CDR2 SYGVKD. V was pared by 8 bases and J by 9 bases, with 16 bases between. As DNA, the CDR3 is TGTGCCATCGGTGCCACAGGTGGAGCCCAGTACTTC. It specifies CAIGATGGAQYF.

In regard to this clonotype: One end of the junction fails to match germline, which may point to a read error. The rearrangement links TRBV9 to TRBJ2-3; TRBD2 aligns across 8 bases. The CDR3 is made up of 17 amino acids. CDR1 and CDR2 (germline): SGDLS, YYNGEE. Here the CDR3 reads CASSVSGSRSSTDTRYF. In nucleotides, the CDR3 is TGTGCCAGCAGCGTCAGCGGGAGCCGTTCTAGCACAGATACGCGGTATTTT.

This sequence joins TRBV7-8 and TRBJ2-3, with unresolved D. The CDR3 runs to 16 residues. V lost 1 base to trimming and J lost 2 bases, with 13 bases between them. Germline CDR1 and CDR2: SGHVS and FQNEAQ. As DNA, the CDR3 is TGTGCCAGCAGCTTAGGGTACGGATTGAACACAGATACGCAGTATTTT. It is translated as CASSLGYGLNTDTQYF.

The rearrangement uses TRBV7-8 and TRBJ2-4, with D uncertain. The last part of the DNA fits TRBJ2-7 better; the J call may be wrong. The CDR3 extends over 17 amino acids. Germline V gene data show CDR1 as SGHVS and CDR2 as FQNEAQ. The CDR3 protein is CASSLIRDGQKDYEQYF. In DNA form, the CDR3 reads TGTGCCAGCAGCTTAATTAGGGATGGTCAGAAGGACTACGAGCAGTACTTC.

This clonotype was observed at least ten times. CDR3 amino acids: CASSLRPNENEQFF. CDR3 nucleotide sequence: TGTGCCAGCAGTTTACGACCGAATGAAAATGAGCAGTTCTTC. The rearrangement links TRBV12-3 or TRBV12-4 to TRBJ2-1, with D uncertain. V was clipped by 2 bases and J by 7 bases, with 12 bases between them. There are 14 residues in the CDR3.

This clonotype was observed at least ten times. The chain couples TRBV6-6 to TRBJ1-1; 9 bases agree with TRBD1. CDR3 length: 15 amino acids. Germline V gene lookup returns CDR1 MNHNY and CDR2 SVGAGI (reference sequence). Trimming cost V 6 bases and J 5 bases; bases outside gene matches: 10. The CDR3 reads CASRPPGQGITEAFF. The DNA for the CDR3 is TGTGCCAGCAGACCTCCGGGACAGGGCATAACTGAAGCTTTCTTT.

This chain joins TRBV12-3 or TRBV12-4 and TRBJ2-7, with D unclear. Trimming took off 3 bases at V and 0 bases at J, with 12 bases between the two ends. The length of the CDR3 is 15 residues. The CDR3 sequence is CASSFGQSYSYEQYF. In DNA form, the CDR3 reads TGTGCCAGCAGTTTCGGTCAGTCATACTCCTACGAGCAGTACTTC.

The genes are TRBV20-1 and TRBJ2-7; D gene unclear. The V end was cut by 6 bases, the J end by 0 bases, with 12 bases between. CDR1 is DFQATT, CDR2 SNEGSKA, per germline (reference sequence). This CDR3 is built from 13 residues. In DNA, the CDR3 is TGCAGTGCCCCGAATGGGAACTCCTACGAGCAGTACTTC. Amino acid sequence: CSAPNGNSYEQYF.

Comments on this clonotype: This clone may be a read error of a much larger clone one base away. The chain couples TRBV5-1 to TRBJ2-7, with 8 positions matching TRBD1. The J call is doubtful: the DNA matches TRBJ2-5 better. The CDR3 is made up of 16 amino acids. Germline V gene sequence: CDR1 SGHRS, CDR2 YFSETQ. CDR3 loop: CASSLALTGALGTQYF. The CDR3 DNA is TGCGCCAGCAGCTTGGCCTTGACAGGGGCTTTGGGGACCCAGTACTTC.

V and J are TRBV7-2 and TRBJ2-3; D is perhaps TRBD2 (6 bases). V was trimmed by 8 bases and J by 2 bases, leaving 11 bases between them. Germline V gene sequence: CDR1 SGHTA, CDR2 FQGNSA. The length of the CDR3 is 13 residues. The CDR3 coding sequence is TGTGCCAGCCTTAGCGGATACACAGATACGCAGTATTTT. It specifies CASLSGYTDTQYF.

The rearrangement uses TRBV29-1 and TRBJ2-5; D ambiguous. V lost 5 bases to trimming and J lost 2 bases, with 12 bases between them. The germline gives CDR1 SQVTM, CDR2 ANQGSEA. The CDR3 is 13 residues long. The CDR3 DNA follows: TGCAGCGTTTTTGATGGCTTTCAAGAGACCCAGTACTTC. This gives the protein CSVFDGFQETQYF. The variable domain in full, completed from reference TRBV29-1 and TRBJ2-5, reads SAVISQKPSRDICQRGTSLTIQCQVDSQVTMMFWYRQQPGQSLTLIATANQGSEATYESGFVIDKFPISRPNLTFSTLTVSNMSPEDSSIYLCSVFDGFQETQYFGPGTRLLVL.